This T cell receptor beta chain was sequenced during a study of a mutant IDH1 vaccine in newly diagnosed glioma. On the study more broadly: Patients' prior therapy spanned radiotherapy, temozolomide, or both; most underwent both. Study results and limitations: Top-clonotype changes in peripheral T cells seemed unrelated to pseudoprogression.

Turning to this clone: Its target is not known.

The sample's time point: week 5, during vaccination. All doses held 300 ug of mutant IDH1 20-mer peptide, with topical imiquimod. This table comes from immunoSEQ multiplex PCR, and its TCRdb copy is limited to in-frame clones, with some not included. The sample has under 95,000 clones, about 91% seen once. Trimming left V 9 bases short and J 5 bases short, with 19 bases between. The CDR3 runs to 15 residues. From germline, CDR1 is MDHEN and CDR2 SYDVKM. This TCR derives from a woman aged 45 to 65 with glioma. Sample: PBMCs, taken from a glioma patient whose treatment included an IDH1 peptide vaccine. This chain uses TRBV28 with TRBJ2-2, with a possible D match to TRBD1 (6 bases). The CDR3 DNA follows: TGTGCCAGTTTTGGGCCAGGGGATGGGACCGGGGAGCTGTTTTTT. Its protein is CASFGPGDGTGELFF.